This T cell receptor (beta chain) was observed in a study of response to subunit inactivated influenza vaccine. The length of the CDR3 is 13 residues. Trimming left V 5 bases short and J 4 bases short, with 11 bases between. Germline V gene lookup returns CDR1 SGHTA and CDR2 FQGNSA. TCRdb re-called the RT-PCR reads with MiXCR, one entry per CDR3 protein. Altogether more than 450,000 distinct CDR3 sequences are present, approximately 11% being singletons, with the ten largest covering roughly 9.6%. This clonotype was seen many times. A further study also used this sample, focusing on T cells expressing NK-cell markers. That source adds: UMIs were included in TCR beta cDNA generated by 5'RACE template switching.

This receptor was taken from a middle-aged man who received an inactivated influenza vaccine. This chain joins TRBV7-2 and TRBJ1-1; D not resolved. The starting material was PBMCs from blood, obtained on the day of vaccination. The CDR3 bases are TGTGCCAGCAGCACTTCCACCGCCACTGAAGCTTTCTTT. Translated, it gives CASSTSTATEAFF.